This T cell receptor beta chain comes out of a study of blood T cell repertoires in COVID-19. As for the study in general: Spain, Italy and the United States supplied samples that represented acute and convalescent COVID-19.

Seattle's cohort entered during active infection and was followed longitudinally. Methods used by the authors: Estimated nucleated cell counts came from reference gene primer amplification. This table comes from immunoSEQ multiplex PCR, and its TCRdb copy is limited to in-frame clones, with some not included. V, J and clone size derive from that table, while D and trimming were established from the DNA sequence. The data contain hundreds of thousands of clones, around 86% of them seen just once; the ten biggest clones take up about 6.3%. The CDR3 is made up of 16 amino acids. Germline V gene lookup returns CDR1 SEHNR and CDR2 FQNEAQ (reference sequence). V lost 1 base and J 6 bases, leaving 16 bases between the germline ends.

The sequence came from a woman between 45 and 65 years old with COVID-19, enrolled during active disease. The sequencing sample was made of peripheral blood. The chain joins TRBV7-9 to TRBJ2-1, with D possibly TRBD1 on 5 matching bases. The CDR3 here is CASSLGSSQGFNEQFF. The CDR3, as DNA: TGTGCCAGCAGCTTAGGTTCGAGTCAGGGTTTCAATGAGCAGTTCTTC.